One sample yielded the 23 T cell receptor beta chains listed below, sequenced in a study of CD8 T cells in ankylosing spondylitis. TCRdb reanalysed the 5' RACE reads using MiXCR and keeps one entry per CDR3 protein. The sample records 340,000 or so distinct CDR3 sequences, roughly 14% being singletons. Sequencing was carried out using blood, either unsorted or a sorted T cell fraction (not recorded which). Every receptor here comes from a male donor with ankylosing spondylitis or in good health (not recorded which).

V is TRBV5-5 and J is TRBJ1-2; 7 positions agree with TRBD1. The junction had 6 bases not matched to a gene; V was cut back by 2 bases and J by 5 bases. Germline values: CDR1 SGHKS, CDR2 YYEKEE (reference sequence). The CDR3 is 14 amino acids. CDR3 DNA sequence: TGTGCCAGCAGCTTTGGGCAGGGGGAATATGGCTACACCTTC. Translated: CASSFGQGEYGYTF.

This clonotype turned up a few times. The rearrangement joins TRBV21-1 to TRBJ2-1. TRBV21-1 is assigned pseudogene status. The CDR3 totals 17 residues. The CDR3, as DNA: TGTGCCAGCAGCAAAGGTGGAAATGGGAAGAGTTACAATGAGCAGTTCTTC. Translation: CASSKGGNGKSYNEQFF.

This rearrangement joins TRBV5-4 to TRBJ2-5; 9 bases fit TRBD1. CDR3 length: 13 residues. The ends lost 2 bases at V and 6 bases at J; junction bases unmatched: 2. Germline loops: CDR1 SGHNT, CDR2 YYREEE (reference sequence). This chain's CDR3 is CASSLQGAQTQYF. For the CDR3, the DNA is TGTGCCAGCAGCTTACAGGGGGCTCAGACCCAGTACTTC.

This clonotype occurred a few times. The chain is built from TRBV28 and TRBJ2-7; D is possibly TRBD1 (6 bases). The ends were cut back, 8 bases at V and 4 bases at J, with 15 bases in the middle. The CDR3 consists of 13 residues. Germline V CDR1 and CDR2: MDHEN, SYDVKM. The CDR3 spells CASSIGGSYEQYF. CDR3 nucleotide sequence: TGTGCCAGCTCCATTGGGGGCTCGTACGAGCAGTACTTC. Combining the CDR3 with reference TRBV28 and TRBJ2-7 gives the whole variable domain DVKVTQSSRYLVKRTGEKVFLECVQDMDHENMFWYRQDPGLGLRLIYFSYDVKMKEKGDIPEGYSVSREKKERFSLILESASTNQTSMYLCASSIGGSYEQYFGPGTRLTVT.

This clonotype was seen many times. The chain links TRBV5-1 to TRBJ2-1; D gene uncertain. CDR1 and CDR2 from the germline V gene are SGHRS and YFSETQ. V lost 0 bases and J lost 7, with 11 bases in between. This CDR3 spans 14 amino acids. CDR3 region: CASSLESYPNEQFF. For the CDR3, the DNA is TGCGCCAGCAGCTTGGAAAGCTACCCAAATGAGCAGTTCTTC.

The V gene is TRBV5-1, the J gene TRBJ2-1; D is possibly TRBD1 or TRBD2 (5 bases each). The CDR3 covers 16 residues. The germline V and J ends were trimmed by 3 bases and 13 bases, with 26 bases remaining between them. CDR1 and CDR2 from the germline V gene are SGHRS and YFSETQ. The CDR3 nucleotides are TGCGCCAGCAGCTCCACGATCGGGACCAACGGCGGTGACCAGTTCTTC. Its translation is CASSSTIGTNGGDQFF.

This clonotype was observed a handful of times. The genes are TRBV6-6 and TRBJ2-7; a possible D gene is TRBD2 (6 bases). The V end lost 8 bases, the J end lost 2 bases, and 13 bases lay between the germline ends. CDR1 is MNHNY and CDR2 is SVGAGI in the germline V gene (reference sequence). The CDR3 has 13 residues. CDR3 in amino acids: CASGTPATYEQYF. The CDR3 DNA reads TGTGCCAGCGGGACTCCCGCGACCTACGAGCAGTACTTC.

This clonotype was observed a handful of times. V and J are TRBV24-1 and TRBJ2-1; D might be TRBD1 (5 bases). In germline, CDR1 is KGHDR, CDR2 SFDVKD. Trimming took 7 bases from V and 0 from J, leaving 9 bases between them. CDR3 size: 14 residues. CDR3 sequence (DNA): TGTGCCACCAGCCAGGGAAGCTCCTACAATGAGCAGTTCTTC. Translating it yields CATSQGSSYNEQFF.

This chain links TRBV7-9 with TRBJ2-7, with D unresolved. Trimming shortened V by 4 bases and J by 2 bases, and 6 bases separated the two germline ends. The CDR3 has 12 amino acids. From germline, CDR1 is SEHNR and CDR2 FQNEAQ (reference sequence). The CDR3 DNA sequence: TGTGCCAGCAGCTCTGACACCTACGAGCAGTACTTC. It is translated as CASSSDTYEQYF.

The rearrangement joins TRBV9 to TRBJ2-1; TRBD2 matches at 9 bases. This CDR3 comprises 15 residues. Looked up from germline, CDR1 is SGDLS and CDR2 is YYNGEE. With 0 bases clipped from V and 5 bases from J, the junction kept 3 bases outside the gene matches. Written as DNA, the CDR3 is TGTGCCAGCAGCGTAGCTAGCGGGGTCCACAATGAGCAGTTCTTC. Translation gives CASSVASGVHNEQFF.

The CDR3 spells CSVAGLLGDNEQFF. The CDR3 coding sequence is TGCAGTGTCGCCGGGCTCCTAGGGGACAATGAGCAGTTCTTC. The chain recombines TRBV20-1 with TRBJ2-1; a possible D gene is TRBD1 (5 bases). The length of the CDR3 is 14 residues. CDR1 DFQATT and CDR2 SNEGSKA come from the germline V gene (reference sequence). Trimming pared 7 bases from V and 5 bases from J, leaving 18 bases between.

This clonotype occurred many times. The chain carries TRBV6-2 or TRBV6-3 and TRBJ1-1; D is possibly TRBD1 (5 bases). V lost 2 bases and J lost 6, with 16 bases in between. Germline CDR1 is MNHEY and CDR2 is SVGEGT. The CDR3 has 15 amino acids. CDR3 sequence: CASSYARQRGAEAFF. The CDR3 coding sequence is TGTGCCAGCAGTTACGCCCGCCAGCGGGGGGCTGAAGCTTTCTTT.

The table lists this clonotype with a few counts. The chain uses TRBV5-7 and TRBJ1-2, with TRBD1 matching over 10 bases. TRBV5-7 is flagged as an ORF with uncertain function. V lost 2 bases, J lost 1 base, and 8 bases stayed unmatched. The CDR3 has 17 amino acids. The CDR3 is CASSFSGQGRFNYGYTF. The CDR3 region has the DNA TGTGCCAGCAGCTTCTCGGGACAGGGGCGATTTAACTATGGCTACACCTTC.

This chain uses TRBV7-2 with TRBJ1-2; D call uncertain. The CDR3 has 15 residues. The germline V gene has CDR1 SGHTA and CDR2 FQGNSA. Trimming removed 1 base at V and 2 bases at J, with 11 bases between. The CDR3 sequence: CASSLGSTQNYGYTF. The CDR3 nucleotides read TGTGCCAGCAGCTTAGGAAGCACTCAAAACTATGGCTACACCTTC.

This CDR3 is CASSRLAGDSYNEQFF. CDR3 DNA sequence: TGTGCCAGTAGCAGACTAGCGGGCGACTCCTACAATGAGCAGTTCTTC. The chain carries TRBV19 and TRBJ2-1; 10 bases are a match to TRBD2. The CDR3 is 16 residues long. V shed 6 bases and J 0 bases; nucleotides not matched to a gene: 5. Looked up from germline, CDR1 is LNHDA and CDR2 is SQIVND (reference sequence). The full variable domain, with the rest looked up from reference TRBV19 and TRBJ2-1, is DGGITQSPKYLFRKEGQNVTLSCEQNLNHDAMYWYRQDPGQGLRLIYYSQIVNDFQKGDIAEGYSVSREKKESFPLTVTSAQKNPTAFYLCASSRLAGDSYNEQFFGPGTRLTVL.

This clonotype was observed many times. CDR3 nucleotides: TGTGCCATCATGAGGGGGCCGGTCACAGATACGCAGTATTTT. Protein product: CAIMRGPVTDTQYF. This rearrangement joins TRBV10-3 to TRBJ2-3; TRBD1 matches 7 bases. This CDR3 comprises 14 residues. Germline CDR1 and CDR2: ENHRY and SYGVKD. The V and J ends lost 7 bases and 2 bases, in that order; junction bases with no gene match: 6.

This clonotype has only a few counts. This chain links TRBV5-5 with TRBJ1-3; the D gene is possibly TRBD1 (5 bases). Germline V gives CDR1 SGHKS, CDR2 YYEKEE (reference sequence). The CDR3 extends over 17 amino acids. The ends were cut back, 2 bases at V and 1 base at J, with 16 bases in the middle. CDR3 in DNA: TGTGCCAGCAGCTTTGACAGCCCCCTTCCTTCTGGAAACACCATATATTTT. This gives the protein CASSFDSPLPSGNTIYF.

The genes are TRBV18 and TRBJ2-3; the D gene is possibly TRBD1 (5 bases). CDR3 length: 15 residues. V was shortened by 2 bases and J by 2 bases, with 11 bases between the two germline ends. The germline V gene encodes CDR1 KGHSH and CDR2 LQKENI. DNA for the CDR3: TGTGCCAGCTCACCAGACAGTCCCCTCACAGATACGCAGTATTTT. As protein: CASSPDSPLTDTQYF.

The genes are TRBV29-1 and TRBJ1-5, with TRBD1 identical over 9 bases. The CDR3 is 13 amino acids. V was pared by 5 bases and J by 2 bases, with 1 base of the junction left unmatched. The germline gives CDR1 SQVTM, CDR2 ANQGSEA. CDR3 coding DNA: TGCAGCGTTAGGACAGGGGGCAATCAGCCCCAGCATTTT. Its translation is CSVRTGGNQPQHF.

This clonotype was found a few times. The genes are TRBV20-1 and TRBJ2-1, with D maybe TRBD1 (5 bases). V was clipped by 2 bases and J by 3 bases, with 11 bases between them. The germline V gene encodes CDR1 DFQATT and CDR2 SNEGSKA (reference sequence). The CDR3 has 14 residues. This chain's CDR3 is CSARIPGNYNEQFF. The CDR3, as DNA: TGCAGTGCTAGAATCCCAGGGAACTACAATGAGCAGTTCTTC.

This clonotype appeared a few times. This chain uses TRBV9 with TRBJ1-1; D is undetermined. This CDR3 comprises 17 residues. Germline CDR1 is SGDLS and CDR2 is YYNGEE. Trimming took 2 bases from V and 3 from J, leaving 20 bases between them. CDR3 DNA sequence: TGTGCCAGCAGCGTGGCCCTCCGGACGGCTGGCGACACTGAAGCTTTCTTT. Protein sequence: CASSVALRTAGDTEAFF. The whole variable domain, filled in from reference TRBV9 and TRBJ1-1, reads DSGVTQTPKHLITATGQRVTLRCSPRSGDLSVYWYQQSLDQGLQFLIQYYNGEERAKGNILERFSAQQFPDLHSELNLSSLELGDSALYFCASSVALRTAGDTEAFFGQGTRLTVV.

This clonotype was seen only a few times. The chain uses TRBV12-3 or TRBV12-4 and TRBJ2-7, with no clear D. V lost 2 bases, J lost 3 bases, and 5 bases lay in between. The CDR3 is 12 residues long. CDR3 in DNA: TGTGCCAGCAGTTTAATCTTCTACGAGCAGTACTTC. Translating gives CASSLIFYEQYF.

The chain carries TRBV5-5 and TRBJ2-3, with 8 bases that match TRBD2. This CDR3 has 13 residues. Germline CDR1 reads SGHKS; CDR2 reads YYEKEE (reference sequence). V was pared by 2 bases and J by 8 bases, with 4 bases of the junction left unmatched. The CDR3 DNA reads as TGTGCCAGCAGCTTACTAGCGGAGAGTACGCAGTATTTT. Its translation is CASSLLAESTQYF. Based on the CDR3 plus reference TRBV5-5 and TRBJ2-3, the full variable domain is DAGVTQSPTHLIKTRGQQVTLRCSPISGHKSVSWYQQVLGQGPQFIFQYYEKEERGRGNFPDRFSARQFPNYSSELNVNALLLGDSALYLCASSLLAESTQYFGPGTRLTVL.